The table lists the clone carrying this T cell receptor (beta chain) with a few counts. Antigen unknown. The entry originates in a study of beta chain features in type 1 diabetes. At the level of the study: Age, gender and cell yields were alike across patients and healthy donors. Sorted cells numbering 107,917,701 were examined across all samples. Study conclusions and caveats: Shortening of TCRB CDR3s, moderate but significant, appeared in all four CD4+ subsets of Type 1 diabetes patients. The similarity of naive, central memory and Treg TCRB repertoires appeared greater among patients than among healthy donors.

Of the isolated RNA, all was reverse transcribed, and so the sequenced material was expressed TCRB transcripts. Roughly 3.6 million reads was the average for naive, central memory and regulatory T cell samples. The table came from immunoSEQ multiplex PCR; TCRdb's copy has only in-frame clones and leaves some out. The sample lists 680,000 or so clones, roughly 13% occurring once. The CDR3 is made up of 15 amino acids. CDR1 and CDR2 from the germline V gene are KGHSH and LQKENI. The V and J ends lost 5 bases and 0 bases respectively, with 11 bases between them. The chain employs TRBV18 and TRBJ2-1; possibly TRBD1 for D (5 bases). The receptor's source is a man aged 18 to 35 with type 1 diabetes. Sequenced material: naive CD4+ T cells from blood. The CDR3 nucleotides read TGTGCCAGCTCAGAGACAGATGCCTCCTACAATGAGCAGTTCTTC. As protein: CASSETDASYNEQFF.